Below, 19 T cell receptor gamma chains from the same sample are listed, as sequenced in a study of Vδ1+ human thymocytes. Notes on the study in general: Thymic TRG and TRD repertoires appeared highly polyclonal, with Gaussian CDR3 length distributions.

Their antigen targets remain unknown. Extracted RNA was reverse transcribed into cDNA. Multiplex PCR used pooled V-gene forward primers and a constant-region reverse primer to amplify CDR3s. TCRdb re-called the multiplex PCR reads via CATT. The sample yields about 36,000 gamma-chain clones, 20% to 25% seen once. Sequencing input: Vdelta1+ gamma-delta thymocytes from the thymus. Subset of the sample: FACS-sorted CD3+ TCRalphabeta- TCRVdelta1+ TCRVdelta2- thymocytes. All receptors derive from a girl in the first two years of life who had congenital heart surgery.

A few counts support this clone. The chain is built from TRGV2 and TRGJ1 or TRGJ2. Germline V gene sequence: CDR1 EGSNGY, CDR2 YDSYNSKV. CDR3 length: 14 residues. Unmatched junction bases numbered 8, after V lost 3 bases and J lost 3 bases. The CDR3 nucleotides are TGTGCCACCTGGGACCCCCGGGGTTATTATAAGAAACTCTTT. This gives the protein CATWDPRGYYKKLF.

The genes are TRGV5 and TRGJ1 or TRGJ2. V was clipped by 0 bases and J by 5 bases; unmatched bases: 10. Germline V gene data show CDR1 as VINAFY and CDR2 as YDVSNSKD. CDR3 length: 15 amino acids. CDR3 nucleotides: TGTGCCACCTGGGACAGGCTGAGGAGGAATTATAAGAAACTCTTT. As protein: CATWDRLRRNYKKLF.

This clone was seen only a few times. V and J are TRGV5 and TRGJ1 or TRGJ2. The V gene end was trimmed by 3 bases and the J gene end by 6 bases; junction bases not matched to a gene: 8. CDR1 and CDR2 from the germline V gene are VINAFY and YDVSNSKD. This CDR3 has 13 residues. Here the CDR3 reads CATWDGPGYKKLF. CDR3 coding DNA: TGTGCCACCTGGGACGGCCCTGGTTATAAGAAACTCTTT.

The genes are TRGV9 and TRGJ1 or TRGJ2. V lost 9 bases, J lost 15 bases, and 11 bases stayed unmatched. This CDR3 contains 9 residues. Per the germline V gene, CDR1 is GITISATS and CDR2 is ISYDGTV (reference sequence). The CDR3 nucleotides read TGTGCCTTGCCCACTGGGGGACTCTTT. It yields the protein CALPTGGLF.

This clone was detected only a few times. The chain uses TRGV3 and TRGJ1 or TRGJ2. After removal of 0 bases from V and 10 bases from J, the junction contained 12 bases not matched to a gene. CDR1 is VTNTFY and CDR2 is YDVSTARD in the germline V gene (reference sequence). This CDR3 is 14 amino acids long. The chain's CDR3 is CATWDRPPPPKKLF. As DNA, the CDR3 is TGTGCCACCTGGGACAGGCCTCCACCTCCGAAGAAACTCTTT.

This clone has just a few counts. At the DNA level, this CDR3 is encoded by other sequences in the same sample as well. V usage is TRGV3 and J usage is TRGJ1 or TRGJ2. CDR1 is VTNTFY and CDR2 is YDVSTARD in the germline V gene (reference sequence). V lost 0 bases and J lost 3; bases outside the gene matches: 5. The CDR3 consists of 14 residues. CDR3 nucleotides: TGTGCCACCTGGGACAGGCCTTTTTATTATAAGAAACTCTTT. Translation gives CATWDRPFYYKKLF.

The chain uses TRGV2 and TRGJ1 or TRGJ2. The CDR3 length is 15 residues. Germline V lookup: CDR1 EGSNGY, CDR2 YDSYNSKV. Trimming removed 6 bases from V and 3 bases from J; junction bases left unmatched: 14. As DNA, the CDR3 is TGTGCCACCTGGACGGGGAGGAGTTTTTATTATAAGAAACTCTTT. Translating it yields CATWTGRSFYYKKLF.

This chain uses TRGV2 with TRGJ1 or TRGJ2. This CDR3 is built from 15 residues. Germline CDR1 and CDR2: EGSNGY and YDSYNSKV. Germline trimming cut 2 bases from V and 4 bases from J; bases unmatched to any gene: 11. CDR3 protein: CATWDENRGYYKKLF. DNA for the CDR3: TGTGCCACCTGGGACGAAAACCGGGGGTATTATAAGAAACTCTTT.

The J gene is TRGJ1 or TRGJ2, the V gene TRGV9. V gave up 6 bases and J gave up 3 bases; unmatched junction bases: 11. This CDR3 region has 14 residues. Germline V lookup: CDR1 GITISATS, CDR2 ISYDGTV (reference sequence). The CDR3 bases are TGTGCCTTGTGGTATGGTGGGGGTTATTATAAGAAACTCTTT. It codes for CALWYGGGYYKKLF.

This clone was detected only a few times. Other DNA sequences in this sample translate to the same CDR3. This rearrangement joins TRGV8 to TRGJ1 or TRGJ2. V lost 1 base to trimming and J lost 5 bases; unmatched junction nucleotides: 5. The CDR3 is 13 residues long. CDR1 is VENAVY, CDR2 YDSYNSRV, per germline. CDR3 DNA: TGTGCCACCTGGGATAGCTCCGATTATAAGAAACTCTTT. Its translation: CATWDSSDYKKLF.

This sequence joins TRGV8 and TRGJ1 or TRGJ2. The CDR3 length is 15 residues. With V trimmed by 0 bases and J by 4 bases, 9 bases remained unmatched. Per germline, CDR1 VENAVY and CDR2 YDSYNSRV. CDR3 bases: TGTGCCACCTGGGATAGGCCTAAGGGGTATTATAAGAAACTCTTT. The encoded protein is CATWDRPKGYYKKLF.

V is TRGV8 and J is TRGJ1 or TRGJ2. V lost 2 bases to trimming and J lost 3 bases; unmatched junction nucleotides: 4. Germline loops: CDR1 VENAVY, CDR2 YDSYNSRV. The CDR3 contains 13 residues. The CDR3 reads CATWDTAYYKKLF. The CDR3 coding sequence is TGTGCCACCTGGGATACGGCTTATTATAAGAAACTCTTT.

The genes are TRGV2 and TRGJP2. The CDR3 contains 17 residues. J was trimmed by 2 bases and V by 0 bases; bases with no gene match: 9. Germline V gene data show CDR1 as EGSNGY and CDR2 as YDSYNSKV. In nucleotides, the CDR3 is TGTGCCACCTGGGACGGGCCTGAGCGGAGTAGTGATTGGATCAAGACGTTT. Residues: CATWDGPERSSDWIKTF.

This clone occurred a few times. V and J are TRGV9 and TRGJ1 or TRGJ2. CDR1 is GITISATS and CDR2 is ISYDGTV in the germline V gene (reference sequence). The junction had 8 bases not matched to a gene; V was cut back by 3 bases and J by 15 bases. CDR3 length equals 10 residues. CDR3 sequence: CALWESRLLF. The CDR3 DNA is TGTGCCTTGTGGGAGTCTAGGTTACTCTTT.

This sequence joins TRGV8 and TRGJ1 or TRGJ2. CDR3 length equals 9 residues. CDR1 is VENAVY, CDR2 YDSYNSRV, per germline. J lost 12 bases, V lost 7 bases, and 6 bases had no gene match. CDR3 coding DNA: TGTGCCACCTGTGTAGCGAAACTCTTT. Amino acid sequence: CATCVAKLF.

This clone was picked up a small number of times. TCRdb lists the protein of a much larger clone for this DNA, which differs at residue 4, so this is likely a read error; the protein given here is translated from the DNA itself. The chain links TRGV2 to TRGJ1 or TRGJ2. The V gene's germline CDR1 is EGSNGY and CDR2 YDSYNSKV. The V and J ends lost 8 bases and 2 bases, in that order; junction bases with no gene match: 3. The CDR3 totals 11 residues. CDR3 sequence: CATFDYYKKLF. The CDR3 DNA is TGTGCCACCTTTGATTATTATAAGAAACTCTTT.

This clone has more than one count but fewer than ten. The V gene is TRGV3, the J gene TRGJ1 or TRGJ2. From germline, CDR1 is VTNTFY and CDR2 YDVSTARD (reference sequence). The V gene end was trimmed by 0 bases and the J gene end by 12 bases; junction bases not matched to a gene: 11. The CDR3 covers 13 residues. The DNA for the CDR3 is TGTGCCACCTGGGACAGGCGGTCTCTTGGGAAACTCTTT. Residues: CATWDRRSLGKLF.

This clone was detected only a few times. Just one base apart from a much larger clone, this may be a read error. This same CDR3 is encoded by further DNA sequences in the sample. The V call is TRGV3, the J call TRGJ1 or TRGJ2. The germline gives CDR1 VTNTFY, CDR2 YDVSTARD (reference sequence). This CDR3 contains 12 residues. With V trimmed by 5 bases and J by 4 bases, 5 bases remained unmatched. This CDR3 reads CATWAGYYKKLF. The CDR3 bases are TGTGCCACCTGGGCCGGGTATTATAAGAAACTCTTT.

This chain links TRGV9 with TRGJ1 or TRGJ2. The ends lost 5 bases at V and 2 bases at J; junction bases unmatched: 9. The V gene's germline CDR1 is GITISATS and CDR2 ISYDGTV (reference sequence). The CDR3 has 14 amino acids. CDR3 nucleotides: TGTGCCTTGTGGGCGCCGCAGGATTATTATAAGAAACTCTTT. It translates to CALWAPQDYYKKLF.